Described below is a single T cell receptor beta chain sequence and its context. Its matching antigen is unknown. CDR3 size: 13 residues. CDR1 is GTSNPN and CDR2 is SVGIG in the germline V gene (reference sequence). The sorted Tregs were CD4+CD25+CD127-/low cells. Constant-region reverse primers amplified full-length variable regions, followed by semi-nested Nested Universal Primer A PCR. Each CDR3 protein is one row after TCRdb ran MiXCR on the 5' RACE reads. The sample records more than 55,000 distinct CDR3 sequences, around 21% being singletons. Study-wide results and limits: Tumor-infiltrating Treg TCR alpha and beta sequences overlapped most with tumor naive CD4+ T cells, then blood naive. The larger-cohort validation was restricted to a single TCR beta V-J rearrangement rather than whole repertoires.

The chain uses TRBV30 and TRBJ2-2; D gene ambiguous. Sequences were obtained from tumor-infiltrating Tregs sorted from the breast tumor. The TCR comes from a female donor with breast cancer. DNA for the CDR3: TGTGGCTTCTCCCCTTCGAACACCGGGGAGCTGTTTTTT. Encoded protein: CGFSPSNTGELFF.